Below, 20 T cell receptor beta chains from the same sample are listed, as sequenced in a study of T-cell memory formation after mild COVID-19. TCRdb re-called the 5' RACE reads through MiXCR, storing one row per CDR3 protein. Of a few hundred thousand distinct CDR3 sequences listed, around 25% are singletons. The source material was PBMCs or a T cell subset sorted from them (not recorded which). The receptors shown here come from an adult woman who had mild COVID-19 (a few samples of this study predate the infection). Cell type and time point are not known.

The chain links TRBV7-9 to TRBJ1-1; D is perhaps TRBD1 (5 bases). V shed 5 bases and J shed 1 base, with 11 bases lying between them. The CDR3 consists of 14 residues. The V gene's germline CDR1 is SEHNR and CDR2 FQNEAQ (reference sequence). The CDR3 spells CASSEGRANTEAFF. CDR3 coding DNA: TGTGCCAGCAGCGAGGGACGGGCGAACACTGAAGCTTTCTTT.

This clonotype was detected only once. This chain joins TRBV24-1 and TRBJ2-5, with 7 bases aligning to TRBD2. The V gene end was trimmed by 2 bases and the J gene end by 1 base; junction bases not matched to a gene: 3. Germline CDR1 is KGHDR and CDR2 is SFDVKD. The CDR3 sequence is 15 residues long. The CDR3 DNA is TGTGCCACCAGTGATTGGGAGGGGTTCCAAGAGACCCAGTACTTC. This translates into CATSDWEGFQETQYF.

This clonotype turned up a few times. The CDR3 bases are TGTGCCAGCAGTCCCCAGGGTCCCTACGAGCAGTACTTC. Its protein is CASSPQGPYEQYF. V usage is TRBV7-9 and J usage is TRBJ2-7; a weak D match, TRBD1 (5 bases). CDR1 and CDR2 from the germline V gene are SEHNR and FQNEAQ (reference sequence). V gave up 6 bases and J gave up 2 bases, with 11 bases separating them. CDR3 length: 13 residues.

The rearrangement joins TRBV27 to TRBJ2-7; the match to TRBD2 covers 13 bases. This CDR3 contains 15 residues. Germline-derived CDR1 and CDR2 are MNHEY and SMNVEV (reference sequence). V was clipped by 6 bases and J by 7 bases; unmatched bases: 9. CDR3 DNA: TGTGCCAGCAGCCGATGGACTAGCGGGAGAAGTGAGCAGTACTTC. It translates to CASSRWTSGRSEQYF.

This clonotype was seen many times. The junction departs from germline at one end; a sequencing error may be responsible. The rearrangement joins TRBV7-8 to TRBJ2-5; D is uncertain. Germline V gene sequence: CDR1 SGHVS, CDR2 FQNEAQ. This CDR3 is 13 amino acids long. The CDR3 region has the DNA TGTGCCAGCAGCTCCCCCTCCCGACCTTCCTGGTTCTTC. Translation: CASSSPSRPSWFF.

The genes are TRBV12-3 or TRBV12-4 and TRBJ2-1; 9 bases are shared with TRBD2. The CDR3 has 16 residues. The V gene end was trimmed by 5 bases and the J gene end by 5 bases; junction bases not matched to a gene: 10. CDR3 sequence (DNA): TGTGCCAGCAGTCCCCGGGGCGGGGGGGCCGACAATGAGCAGTTCTTC. It encodes CASSPRGGGADNEQFF.

This clonotype was found a few times. The chain carries TRBV12-3 or TRBV12-4 and TRBJ1-2; 9 bases are shared with TRBD1. This CDR3 is built from 14 residues. Germline trimming cut 7 bases from V and 0 bases from J; bases unmatched to any gene: 3. CDR3 coding DNA: TGTGCCAGCAAACAGGGGGCCGCTAACTATGGCTACACCTTC. It translates to CASKQGAANYGYTF.

This chain connects TRBV27 to TRBJ1-1; 8 nucleotides agree with TRBD1. Per the germline V gene, CDR1 is MNHEY and CDR2 is SMNVEV (reference sequence). This CDR3 is built from 14 residues. V was clipped by 7 bases and J by 5 bases; unmatched bases: 9. CDR3 sequence reads: CASIPGQGFTEAFF. DNA of the CDR3: TGTGCCAGCATTCCAGGACAGGGTTTTACTGAAGCTTTCTTT.

The chain recombines TRBV20-1 with TRBJ1-2; D remains ambiguous. Trimming took off 6 bases at V and 0 bases at J, with 14 bases between the two ends. The CDR3 is made up of 14 amino acids. Germline values: CDR1 DFQATT, CDR2 SNEGSKA (reference sequence). The CDR3 region has the DNA TGCAGTGCCCCAGGCGTACCTGCTAACTATGGCTACACCTTC. Encoded protein: CSAPGVPANYGYTF.

This chain connects TRBV29-1 to TRBJ1-2; 7 nucleotides line up with TRBD1. This CDR3 is built from 14 residues. V lost 5 bases and J lost 2; bases outside the gene matches: 8. Germline lookup yields CDR1 SQVTM and CDR2 ANQGSEA. The CDR3 sequence is CSVSTGLVNYGYTF. The CDR3, as DNA: TGCAGCGTTTCGACAGGGTTGGTCAACTATGGCTACACCTTC.

V is TRBV3-1 and J is TRBJ1-4, with D possibly TRBD1 on 5 matching bases. Trimming cost V 5 bases and J 3 bases, with 16 bases left between them. Germline V gene sequence: CDR1 LGHDT, CDR2 YNNKEL (reference sequence). The CDR3 sequence is 16 residues long. The CDR3, as DNA: TGTGCCAGCAGCGCGAGAGGGGTTCTAGCTAATGAAAAACTGTTTTTT. This gives the protein CASSARGVLANEKLFF.

The DNA of the CDR3 is TGCGCCAGCAAAGACTCATCTAGCACAGATACGCAGTATTTT. Residues: CASKDSSSTDTQYF. The rearrangement joins TRBV4-1 to TRBJ2-3; D is unclear. The CDR3 extends over 14 amino acids. V lost 7 bases to trimming and J lost 0 bases, with 11 bases between them. Germline V lookup: CDR1 MGHRA, CDR2 YSYEKL.

This clonotype was detected only a few times. This chain connects TRBV6-5 to TRBJ2-2, with unresolved D. CDR1 is MNHEY, CDR2 SVGAGI, per germline. V was trimmed by 0 bases and J by 2 bases, leaving 7 bases between them. This CDR3 spans 15 amino acids. CDR3 amino acids: CASSYSNSNTGELFF. CDR3 nucleotide sequence: TGTGCCAGCAGTTACTCCAACAGCAACACCGGGGAGCTGTTTTTT.

This clonotype was counted between two and nine times. CDR3 residues: CASTTTWPQHF. CDR3 coding DNA: TGTGCCAGCACCACGACATGGCCCCAGCATTTT. This rearrangement joins TRBV28 to TRBJ1-5; D is undetermined. CDR1 and CDR2 from the germline V gene are MDHEN and SYDVKM. Trimming left V 7 bases short and J 9 bases short, with 10 bases between. CDR3 length equals 11 residues.

The J gene is TRBJ1-4, the V gene TRBV15, with TRBD1 matching 9 bases. Germline values: CDR1 LNHNV, CDR2 YYDKDF (reference sequence). V gave up 3 bases and J gave up 5 bases; unmatched junction bases: 1. CDR3 length: 14 amino acids. In nucleotides, the CDR3 is TGTGCCACCAGCAGGGGACAGGGAAATGAAAAACTGTTTTTT. This sequence encodes CATSRGQGNEKLFF.

This clonotype showed up many times. The chain employs TRBV5-1 and TRBJ2-3; the match to TRBD2 covers 7 bases. Germline V gene lookup returns CDR1 SGHRS and CDR2 YFSETQ. The V gene end was trimmed by 4 bases and the J gene end by 2 bases; junction bases not matched to a gene: 10. CDR3 length equals 16 residues. The CDR3 DNA reads as TGCGCCAGCAGCCTTTTAGCGGGTTCATCCACAGATACGCAGTATTTT. It codes for CASSLLAGSSTDTQYF. The full variable domain, with the rest looked up from reference TRBV5-1 and TRBJ2-3, is KAGVTQTPRYLIKTRGQQVTLSCSPISGHRSVSWYQQTPGQGLQFLFEYFSETQRNKGNFPGRFSGRQFSNSRSEMNVSTLELGDSALYLCASSLLAGSSTDTQYFGPGTRLTVL.

V and J are TRBV19 and TRBJ1-3; D might be TRBD1 (6 bases). CDR1 is LNHDA, CDR2 SQIVND, per germline (reference sequence). V lost 5 bases to trimming and J lost 7 bases, with 21 bases between them. The CDR3 runs 16 residues. This CDR3 reads CASSGGAPGQANTIYF. For the CDR3, the DNA is TGTGCCAGTAGTGGCGGGGCGCCGGGACAAGCCAACACCATATATTTT.

This chain links TRBV19 with TRBJ2-3; D is unresolved. The CDR3 runs 11 residues. Germline V gene lookup returns CDR1 LNHDA and CDR2 SQIVND (reference sequence). The V and J ends lost 9 bases and 6 bases respectively, with 10 bases between them. The CDR3 reads CASASRDTQYF. The CDR3 bases are TGTGCCAGCGCGTCGCGGGATACGCAGTATTTT. Filled out from reference TRBV19 and TRBJ2-3, the complete variable domain reads DGGITQSPKYLFRKEGQNVTLSCEQNLNHDAMYWYRQDPGQGLRLIYYSQIVNDFQKGDIAEGYSVSREKKESFPLTVTSAQKNPTAFYLCASASRDTQYFGPGTRLTVL.

This clonotype was counted ten times or more. The chain combines TRBV5-4 with TRBJ1-1; D unclear. Trimming removed 5 bases at V and 3 bases at J, with 11 bases between. Looked up from germline, CDR1 is SGHNT and CDR2 is YYREEE (reference sequence). The CDR3 is made up of 13 amino acids. The CDR3 sequence: CASSPTSYTEAFF. DNA of the CDR3: TGTGCCAGCAGTCCGACCAGTTACACTGAAGCTTTCTTT.

V and J are TRBV5-1 and TRBJ2-5; 7 positions agree with TRBD1. Trimming took 3 bases from V and 4 from J; bases not matched to a gene: 9. Per the germline V gene, CDR1 is SGHRS and CDR2 is YFSETQ. The length of the CDR3 is 15 residues. CDR3 protein: CASSSTWTGLETQYF. The CDR3 DNA reads TGCGCCAGCAGCTCGACATGGACAGGTTTAGAGACCCAGTACTTC. The entire variable domain, with the rest obtained from reference TRBV5-1 and TRBJ2-5, is as follows: KAGVTQTPRYLIKTRGQQVTLSCSPISGHRSVSWYQQTPGQGLQFLFEYFSETQRNKGNFPGRFSGRQFSNSRSEMNVSTLELGDSALYLCASSSTWTGLETQYFGPGTRLLVL.